The T cell receptor (beta chain) described here comes from a study of control samples from healthy donors and cancer patients. V lost 0 bases to trimming and J lost 6 bases, with 3 bases between them. Germline CDR1 and CDR2: SGHNT and YYREEE (reference sequence). CDR3 length: 11 amino acids. TCRdb's copy holds only in-frame clones and misses some; the assay was immunoSEQ multiplex PCR. The table shows 90,000 or so clones, with approximately 90% occurring only once. The receptor was derived from a woman aged 65 to 85 in good health. The V gene is TRBV5-4, the J gene TRBJ1-2; no definite D call. Sequencing was carried out using blood. The CDR3 loop is CASSLDHGYTF. DNA of the CDR3: TGTGCCAGCAGCTTGGATCATGGCTACACCTTC.